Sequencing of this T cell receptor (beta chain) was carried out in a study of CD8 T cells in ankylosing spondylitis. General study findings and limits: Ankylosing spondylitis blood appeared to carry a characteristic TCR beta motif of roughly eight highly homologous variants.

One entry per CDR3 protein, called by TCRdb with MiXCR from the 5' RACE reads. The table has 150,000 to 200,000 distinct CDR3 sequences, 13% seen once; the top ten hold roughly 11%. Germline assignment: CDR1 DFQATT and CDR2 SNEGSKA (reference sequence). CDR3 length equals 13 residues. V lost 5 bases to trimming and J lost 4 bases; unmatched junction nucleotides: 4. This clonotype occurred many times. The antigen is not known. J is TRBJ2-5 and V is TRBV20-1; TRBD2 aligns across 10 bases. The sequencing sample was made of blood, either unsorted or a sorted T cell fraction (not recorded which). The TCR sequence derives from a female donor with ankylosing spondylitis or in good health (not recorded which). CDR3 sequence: CSARTSGTETQYF. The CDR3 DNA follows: TGCAGTGCTCGGACTAGCGGTACAGAGACCCAGTACTTC.